This T cell receptor beta chain was captured by sequencing in a study of blood T cell repertoires in COVID-19. About the study: Samples representing acute and convalescent COVID-19 were sourced from the United States, Italy and Spain. T cells, B-cell-depleted T cells, or PBMCs provided the cDNA or gDNA that served as material.

Repertoires were generated with immunoSEQ multiplex PCR, while TCRdb's copy carries only in-frame clones and drops some. The sample contains 110,000 or so clones, 75% to 90% of which appear only once. The V segment lost 4 bases and the J segment 5 bases; nucleotides outside the gene matches: 11. Germline CDR1 and CDR2: SGHRS and YFSETQ. The length of the CDR3 is 15 residues. This TCR came from a human donor in a cohort sampled during active COVID-19. Input material: peripheral blood. J is TRBJ1-1 and V is TRBV5-1; TRBD1 aligns across 7 bases. CDR3 protein: CASSVETGMITEAFF. CDR3 sequence (DNA): TGCGCCAGCAGCGTGGAGACAGGGATGATTACTGAAGCTTTCTTT.